The rows below give T cell receptor beta chains drawn from one sample of a study of shared clonotypes between healthy human individuals. Assay used: immunoSEQ multiplex PCR; TCRdb lists only in-frame clones, some missing. The table records some 1,600,000 clones, 95% to 99% of them present only once. The sequenced sample was naive CD4+ T cells sorted from blood. These TCRs come from a man aged 30 to 39 in good health. Each CDR3 is given with its conserved first and last residue. D genes are given only for firm matches. Expanded clones get a size class; other rows say once, few or many, or leave the size out.

TRBJ2-5 TRBV28 - TRBD2 CASRPGLAQETQYF TGTGCCAGCAGACCGGGACTAGCTCAAGAGACCCAGTACTTC
TRBJ2-7 TRBV6-5 once - CASSYSPAGYEQYF TGTGCCAGCAGTTACTCCCCAGCCGGCTACGAGCAGTACTTC
TRBJ2-7 TRBV7-9 - TRBD1 CASSLTRDRAYEQYF TGTGCCAGCAGCTTAACCCGGGACAGAGCCTACGAGCAGTACTTC
TRBJ2-1 TRBV5-4 - TRBD1 CASSQGDRGRNEQFF TGCGCCAGCAGCCAAGGGGACAGGGGACGCAATGAGCAGTTCTTC
TRBJ2-5 TRBV18 - TRBD2 CASSPAAGASETQYF TGTGCCAGCTCACCAGCGGCGGGAGCGTCCGAGACCCAGTACTTC
TRBJ2-7 TRBV9 - TRBD2 CASSGRTSSYEQYF TGTGCCAGCAGCGGGCGGACTAGTTCCTACGAGCAGTACTTC
TRBJ1-2 TRBV6-7 - TRBD1 CASSYGDRCYGYTF TGTGCCAGCAGTTACGGGGACAGGTGCTATGGCTACACCTTC
TRBJ1-2 TRBV7-9 - TRBD1 CASSMDRGHHYGYTF TGTGCCAGCAGCATGGACAGGGGGCATCACTATGGCTACACCTTC
TRBJ2-7 TRBV15 - TRBD2 CATSKAPSGSFTYEQYF TGTGCCACCAGCAAGGCCCCTAGCGGGAGTTTCACTTACGAGCAGTACTTC
TRBJ2-1 TRBV5-4 - - CASSLRGGNEQFF TGTGCCAGCAGCTTGAGGGGGGGCAATGAGCAGTTCTTC
TRBJ1-1 TRBV5-1 - - CASSPGPLTTEAFF TGCGCCAGCAGCCCCGGGCCCTTGACGACTGAAGCTTTCTTT
TRBJ1-5 TRBV15 - TRBD1 CATSRDLQGAGQPQHF TGTGCCACCAGCAGAGATTTACAGGGGGCGGGTCAGCCCCAGCATTTT
TRBJ1-3 TRBV5-1 - - CASSLEGQGNRNTIYF TGCGCCAGCAGCTTGGAGGGTCAGGGGAATCGAAACACCATATATTTT
TRBJ2-7 TRBV19 - TRBD2 CASSIRLSASGSSYEQYF TGTGCCAGTAGTATTCGGTTATCGGCTAGCGGGAGCTCCTACGAGCAGTACTTC
TRBJ2-1 TRBV20-1 - - CSASRNEEQFF TGCAGTGCTAGCAGAAATGAGGAGCAGTTCTTC
TRBJ1-1 TRBV6-5 - - CASRHGGLEAFF TGTGCCAGCAGGCACGGGGGATTAGAAGCTTTCTTT
TRBJ2-4 TRBV11-2 - TRBD2 CASSLRTSGILAKNIQYF TGTGCCAGCAGCTTAAGGACTAGCGGGATCCTAGCCAAAAACATTCAGTACTTC